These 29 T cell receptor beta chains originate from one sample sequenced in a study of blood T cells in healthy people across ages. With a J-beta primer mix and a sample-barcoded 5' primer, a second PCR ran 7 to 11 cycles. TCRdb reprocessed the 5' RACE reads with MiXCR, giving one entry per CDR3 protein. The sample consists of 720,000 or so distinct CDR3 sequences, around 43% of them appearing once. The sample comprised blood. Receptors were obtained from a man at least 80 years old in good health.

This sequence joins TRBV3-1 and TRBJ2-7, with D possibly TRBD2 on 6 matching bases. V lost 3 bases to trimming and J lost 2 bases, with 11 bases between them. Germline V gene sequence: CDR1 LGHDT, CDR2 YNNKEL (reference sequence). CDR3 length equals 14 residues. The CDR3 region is CASSQGLGAYEQYF. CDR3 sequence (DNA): TGTGCCAGCAGCCAGGGACTTGGCGCCTACGAGCAGTACTTC.

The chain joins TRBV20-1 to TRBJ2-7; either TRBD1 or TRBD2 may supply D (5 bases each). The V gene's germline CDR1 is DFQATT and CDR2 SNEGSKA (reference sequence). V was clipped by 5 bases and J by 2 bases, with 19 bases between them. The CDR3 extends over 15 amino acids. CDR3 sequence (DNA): TGCAGTGCTTTAGCTGACAGAGGGGTGGCCTACGAGCAGTACTTC. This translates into CSALADRGVAYEQYF.

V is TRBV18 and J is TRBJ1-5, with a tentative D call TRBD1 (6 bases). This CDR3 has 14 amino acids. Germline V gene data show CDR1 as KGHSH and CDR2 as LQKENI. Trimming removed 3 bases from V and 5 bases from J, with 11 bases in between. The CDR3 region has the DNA TGTGCCAGCTCACCGGGACATACTGATCAGCCCCAGCATTTT. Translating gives CASSPGHTDQPQHF. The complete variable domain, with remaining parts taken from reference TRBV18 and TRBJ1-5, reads NAGVMQNPRHLVRRRGQEARLRCSPMKGHSHVYWYRQLPEEGLKFMVYLQKENIIDESGMPKERFSAEFPKEGPSILRIQQVVRGDSAAYFCASSPGHTDQPQHFGDGTRLSIL.

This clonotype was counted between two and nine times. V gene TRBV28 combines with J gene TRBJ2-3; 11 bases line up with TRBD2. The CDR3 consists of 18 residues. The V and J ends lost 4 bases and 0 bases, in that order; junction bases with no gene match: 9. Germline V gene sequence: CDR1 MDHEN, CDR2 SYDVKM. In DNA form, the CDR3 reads TGTGCCAGCAGTTCATACCCCGGGACTAGCGGAAGCACAGATACGCAGTATTTT. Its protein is CASSSYPGTSGSTDTQYF. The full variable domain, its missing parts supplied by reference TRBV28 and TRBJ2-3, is DVKVTQSSRYLVKRTGEKVFLECVQDMDHENMFWYRQDPGLGLRLIYFSYDVKMKEKGDIPEGYSVSREKKERFSLILESASTNQTSMYLCASSSYPGTSGSTDTQYFGPGTRLTVL.

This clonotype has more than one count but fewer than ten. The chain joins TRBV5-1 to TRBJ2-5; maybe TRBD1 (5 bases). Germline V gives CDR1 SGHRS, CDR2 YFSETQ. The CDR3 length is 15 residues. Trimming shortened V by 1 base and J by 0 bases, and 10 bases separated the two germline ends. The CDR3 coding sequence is TGCGCCAGCAGCTTGAGTGGGGCGGACCAAGAGACCCAGTACTTC. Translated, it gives CASSLSGADQETQYF.

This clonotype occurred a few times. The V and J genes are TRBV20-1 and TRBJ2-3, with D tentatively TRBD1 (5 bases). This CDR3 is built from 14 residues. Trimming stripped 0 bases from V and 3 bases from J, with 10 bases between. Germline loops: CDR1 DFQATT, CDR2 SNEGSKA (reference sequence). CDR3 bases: TGCAGTGCTAGAGAGAGGCAGGGAACAGATACGCAGTATTTT. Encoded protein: CSARERQGTDTQYF.

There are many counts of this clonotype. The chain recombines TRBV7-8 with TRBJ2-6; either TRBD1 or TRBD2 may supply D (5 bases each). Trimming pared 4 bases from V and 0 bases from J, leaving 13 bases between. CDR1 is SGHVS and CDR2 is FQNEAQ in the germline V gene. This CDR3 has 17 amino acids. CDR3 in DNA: TGTGCCAGCAGCTCTGCCCAGAGGGGCTCTGGGGCCAACGTCCTGACTTTC. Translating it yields CASSSAQRGSGANVLTF.

The CDR3 is CSAARGGSDNEQFF. In DNA, the CDR3 is TGCAGTGCTGCTCGGGGGGGCTCAGACAATGAGCAGTTCTTC. This sequence joins TRBV20-1 and TRBJ2-1; 8 bases fit TRBD2. This CDR3 comprises 14 residues. The V and J ends lost 5 bases and 5 bases, in that order; junction bases with no gene match: 8. Germline V gives CDR1 DFQATT, CDR2 SNEGSKA (reference sequence).

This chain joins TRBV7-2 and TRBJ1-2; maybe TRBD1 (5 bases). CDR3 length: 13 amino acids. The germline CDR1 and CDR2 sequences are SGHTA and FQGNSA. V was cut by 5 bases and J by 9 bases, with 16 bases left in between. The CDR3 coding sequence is TGTGCCAGCAGCAACGGGCAGGGAAGTAGCTACACCTTC. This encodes CASSNGQGSSYTF.

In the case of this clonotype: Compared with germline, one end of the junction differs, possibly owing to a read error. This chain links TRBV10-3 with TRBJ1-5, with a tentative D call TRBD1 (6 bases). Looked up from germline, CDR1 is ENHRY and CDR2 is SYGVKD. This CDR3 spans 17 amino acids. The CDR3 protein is CASSEGGGTLRNQPQHF. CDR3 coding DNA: TGTGCCAGCAGTGAAGGGGGGGGGACCCTACGGAATCAGCCCCAGCATTTT.

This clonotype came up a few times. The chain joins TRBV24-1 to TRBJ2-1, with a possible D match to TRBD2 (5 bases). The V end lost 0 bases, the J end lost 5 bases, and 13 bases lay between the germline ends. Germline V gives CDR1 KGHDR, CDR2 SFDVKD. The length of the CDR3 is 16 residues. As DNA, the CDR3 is TGTGCCACCAGTGATTTGAGAGGCGGGCTAAACAATGAGCAGTTCTTC. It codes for CATSDLRGGLNNEQFF.

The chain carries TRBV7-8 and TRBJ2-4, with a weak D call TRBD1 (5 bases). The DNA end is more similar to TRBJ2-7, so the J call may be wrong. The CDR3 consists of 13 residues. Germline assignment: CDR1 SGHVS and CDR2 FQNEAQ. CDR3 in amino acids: CASSKTELHEQYF. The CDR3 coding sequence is TGTGCCAGCAGCAAGACAGAGCTCCACGAGCAGTACTTC.

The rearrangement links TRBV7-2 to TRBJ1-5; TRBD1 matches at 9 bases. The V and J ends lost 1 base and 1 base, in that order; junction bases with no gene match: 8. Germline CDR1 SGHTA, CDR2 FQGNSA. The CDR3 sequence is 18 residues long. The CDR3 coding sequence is TGTGCCAGCAGCTTAGGTTTTGGGGGGACAGGGAGCAATCAGCCCCAGCATTTT. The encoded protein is CASSLGFGGTGSNQPQHF. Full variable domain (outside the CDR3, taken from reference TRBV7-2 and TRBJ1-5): GAGVSQSPSNKVTEKGKDVELRCDPISGHTALYWYRQSLGQGLEFLIYFQGNSAPDKSGLPSDRFSAERTGGSVSTLTIQRTQQEDSAVYLCASSLGFGGTGSNQPQHFGDGTRLSIL.

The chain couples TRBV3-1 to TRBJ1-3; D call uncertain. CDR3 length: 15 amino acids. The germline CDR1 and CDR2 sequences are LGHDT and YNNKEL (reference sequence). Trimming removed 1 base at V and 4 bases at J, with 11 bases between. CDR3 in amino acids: CASSQGSGPGNTIYF. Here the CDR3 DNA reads TGTGCCAGCAGCCAAGGGTCCGGGCCAGGAAACACCATATATTTT.

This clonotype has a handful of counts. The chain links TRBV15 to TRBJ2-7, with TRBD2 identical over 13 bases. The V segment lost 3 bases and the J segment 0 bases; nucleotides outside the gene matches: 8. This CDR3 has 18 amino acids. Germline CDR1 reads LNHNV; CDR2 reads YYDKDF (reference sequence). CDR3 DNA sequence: TGTGCCACCAGCAGTCTCCAGGGGACTAGCGGGGCCTCCTACGAGCAGTACTTC. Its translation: CATSSLQGTSGASYEQYF.

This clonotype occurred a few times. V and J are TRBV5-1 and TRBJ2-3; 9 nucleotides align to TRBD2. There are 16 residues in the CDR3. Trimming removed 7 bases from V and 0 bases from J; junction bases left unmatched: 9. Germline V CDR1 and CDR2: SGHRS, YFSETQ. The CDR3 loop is CASSKASGASTDTQYF. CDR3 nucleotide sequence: TGCGCCAGCTCTAAGGCTAGCGGGGCCAGCACAGATACGCAGTATTTT. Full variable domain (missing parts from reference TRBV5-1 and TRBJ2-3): KAGVTQTPRYLIKTRGQQVTLSCSPISGHRSVSWYQQTPGQGLQFLFEYFSETQRNKGNFPGRFSGRQFSNSRSEMNVSTLELGDSALYLCASSKASGASTDTQYFGPGTRLTVL.

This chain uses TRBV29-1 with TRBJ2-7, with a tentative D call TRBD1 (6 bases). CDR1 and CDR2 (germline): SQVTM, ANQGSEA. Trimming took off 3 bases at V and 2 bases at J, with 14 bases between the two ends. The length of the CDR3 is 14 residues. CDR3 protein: CSVDLTGDTYEQYF. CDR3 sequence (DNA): TGCAGCGTTGATTTGACAGGCGATACCTACGAGCAGTACTTC.

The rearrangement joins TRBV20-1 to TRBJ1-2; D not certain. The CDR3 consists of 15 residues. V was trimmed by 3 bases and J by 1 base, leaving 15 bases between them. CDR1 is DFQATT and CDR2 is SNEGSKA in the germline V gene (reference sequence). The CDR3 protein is CSARVQSTFNYGYTF. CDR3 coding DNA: TGCAGTGCTAGGGTGCAAAGCACATTTAACTATGGCTACACCTTC.

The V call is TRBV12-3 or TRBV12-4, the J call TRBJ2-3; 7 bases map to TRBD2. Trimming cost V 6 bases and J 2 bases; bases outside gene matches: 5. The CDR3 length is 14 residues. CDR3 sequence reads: CASRTGGNTDTQYF. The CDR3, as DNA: TGTGCCAGCAGGACGGGGGGAAACACAGATACGCAGTATTTT.

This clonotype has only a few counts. Here the CDR3 reads CSATAGTRGSMTQYF. CDR3 bases: TGCAGTGCTACCGCAGGGACTAGGGGATCTATGACCCAGTACTTC. The chain uses TRBV20-1 and TRBJ2-5, with 8 bases fitting TRBD2. Germline CDR1 and CDR2: DFQATT and SNEGSKA (reference sequence). The ends lost 4 bases at V and 7 bases at J; junction bases unmatched: 14. The CDR3 covers 15 residues.

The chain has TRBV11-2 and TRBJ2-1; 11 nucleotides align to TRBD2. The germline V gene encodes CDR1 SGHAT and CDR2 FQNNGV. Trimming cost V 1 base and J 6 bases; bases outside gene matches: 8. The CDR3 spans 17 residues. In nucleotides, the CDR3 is TGTGCCAGCAGCTTAGTCTTCTCACTAGCGGGAGTCAATGAGCAGTTCTTC. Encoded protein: CASSLVFSLAGVNEQFF.

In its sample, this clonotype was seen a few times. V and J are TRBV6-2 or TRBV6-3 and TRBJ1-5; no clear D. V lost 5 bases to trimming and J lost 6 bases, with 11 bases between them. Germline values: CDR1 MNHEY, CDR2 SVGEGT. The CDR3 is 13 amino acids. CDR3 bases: TGTGCCAGCAGTCACGATCGGAGTCAGCCCCAGCATTTT. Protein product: CASSHDRSQPQHF.

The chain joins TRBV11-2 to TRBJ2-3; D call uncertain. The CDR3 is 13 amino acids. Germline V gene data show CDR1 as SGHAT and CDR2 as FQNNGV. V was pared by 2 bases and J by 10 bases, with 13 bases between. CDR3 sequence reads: CASSLRARVAQYF. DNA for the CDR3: TGTGCCAGCAGCTTACGGGCGAGAGTTGCGCAGTATTTT.

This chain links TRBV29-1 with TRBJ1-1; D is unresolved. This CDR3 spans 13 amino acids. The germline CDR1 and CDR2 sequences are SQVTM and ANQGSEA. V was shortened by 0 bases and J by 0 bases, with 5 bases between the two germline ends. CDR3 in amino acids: CSVEEGLNTEAFF. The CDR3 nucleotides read TGCAGCGTTGAAGAAGGCCTGAACACTGAAGCTTTCTTT.

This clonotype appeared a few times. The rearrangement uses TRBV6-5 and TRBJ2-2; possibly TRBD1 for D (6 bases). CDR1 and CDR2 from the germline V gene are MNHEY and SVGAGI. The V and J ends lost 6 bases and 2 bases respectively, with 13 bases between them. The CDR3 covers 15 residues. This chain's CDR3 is CASRKSGHNTGELFF. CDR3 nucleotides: TGTGCCAGCAGGAAGTCGGGACATAACACCGGGGAGCTGTTTTTT.

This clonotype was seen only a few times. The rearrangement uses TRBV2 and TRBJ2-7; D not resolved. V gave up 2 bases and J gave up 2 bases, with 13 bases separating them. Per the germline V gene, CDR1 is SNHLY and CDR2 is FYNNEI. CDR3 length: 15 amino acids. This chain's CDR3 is CASSETGIAPYEQYF. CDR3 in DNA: TGTGCCAGCAGTGAAACTGGGATTGCCCCCTACGAGCAGTACTTC.

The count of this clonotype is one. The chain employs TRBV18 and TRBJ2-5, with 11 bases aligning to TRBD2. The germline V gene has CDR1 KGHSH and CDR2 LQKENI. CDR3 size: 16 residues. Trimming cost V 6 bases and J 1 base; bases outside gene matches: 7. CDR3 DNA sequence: TGTGCCAGCTCCCCTACGGGACTAGCGGCCCAAGAGACCCAGTACTTC. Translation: CASSPTGLAAQETQYF. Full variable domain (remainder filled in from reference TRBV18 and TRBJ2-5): NAGVMQNPRHLVRRRGQEARLRCSPMKGHSHVYWYRQLPEEGLKFMVYLQKENIIDESGMPKERFSAEFPKEGPSILRIQQVVRGDSAAYFCASSPTGLAAQETQYFGPGTRLLVL.

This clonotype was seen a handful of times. As DNA, the CDR3 is TGTGCCAGCAGCGTAGGGGGGACCGCGGAGACCCAGTACTTC. Translating gives CASSVGGTAETQYF. V is TRBV9 and J is TRBJ2-5; D tentatively fits TRBD1 or TRBD2 (5 bases each). This CDR3 region has 14 residues. Looked up from germline, CDR1 is SGDLS and CDR2 is YYNGEE. Trimming left V 0 bases short and J 5 bases short, with 11 bases between.

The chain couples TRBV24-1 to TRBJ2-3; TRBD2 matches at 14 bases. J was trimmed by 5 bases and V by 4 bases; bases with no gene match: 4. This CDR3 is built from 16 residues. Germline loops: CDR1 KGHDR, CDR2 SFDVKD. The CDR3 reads CATSDPGLAGEDTQYF. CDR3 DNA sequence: TGTGCCACCAGTGACCCGGGACTAGCGGGAGAAGATACGCAGTATTTT.